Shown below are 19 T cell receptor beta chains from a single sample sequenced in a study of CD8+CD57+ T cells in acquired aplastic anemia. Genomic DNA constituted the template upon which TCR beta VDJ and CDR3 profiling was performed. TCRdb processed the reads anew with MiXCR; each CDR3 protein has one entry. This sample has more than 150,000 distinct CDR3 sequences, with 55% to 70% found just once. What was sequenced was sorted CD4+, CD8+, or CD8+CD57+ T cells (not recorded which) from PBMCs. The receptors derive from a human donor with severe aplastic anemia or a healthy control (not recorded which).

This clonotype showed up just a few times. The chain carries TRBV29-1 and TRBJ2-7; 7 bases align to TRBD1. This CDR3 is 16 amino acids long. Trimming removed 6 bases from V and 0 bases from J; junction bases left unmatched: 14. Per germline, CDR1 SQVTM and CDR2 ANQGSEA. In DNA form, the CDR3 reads TGCAGCGTCGCCGGGACAGAAAAGACACTCTCCTACGAGCAGTACTTC. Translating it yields CSVAGTEKTLSYEQYF.

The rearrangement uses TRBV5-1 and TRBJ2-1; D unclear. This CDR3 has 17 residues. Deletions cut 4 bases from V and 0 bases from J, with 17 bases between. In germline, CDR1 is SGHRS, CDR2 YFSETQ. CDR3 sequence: CASSNRASASSYNEQFF. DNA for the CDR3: TGCGCCAGCAGCAACCGGGCCTCAGCTTCCTCCTACAATGAGCAGTTCTTC.

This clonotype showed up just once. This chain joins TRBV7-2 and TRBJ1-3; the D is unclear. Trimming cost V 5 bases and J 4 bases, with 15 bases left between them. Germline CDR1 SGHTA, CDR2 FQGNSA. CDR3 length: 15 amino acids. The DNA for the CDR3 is TGTGCCAGCAGCCCCAGCAATCCTGGAGGAAACACCATATATTTT. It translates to CASSPSNPGGNTIYF.

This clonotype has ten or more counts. The CDR3 is CASGLGTVEETQYF. The CDR3 DNA is TGTGCTAGTGGTTTGGGGACGGTTGAAGAGACCCAGTACTTC. The chain combines TRBV12-5 with TRBJ2-5; no clear D. The V and J ends lost 1 base and 3 bases respectively, with 9 bases between them. The CDR3 extends over 14 amino acids. Germline loops: CDR1 LGHNT, CDR2 FRNRAP.

In DNA, the CDR3 is TGTGCCAGCAGCCCCACGGGGTTGTCCTACAATGAGCAGTTCTTC. Residues: CASSPTGLSYNEQFF. The J gene is TRBJ2-1, the V gene TRBV7-2, with a tentative D call TRBD2 (5 bases). With 5 bases removed from V and 1 base from J, the gap between germline ends came to 12 bases. The CDR3 length is 15 residues. CDR1 is SGHTA, CDR2 FQGNSA, per germline.

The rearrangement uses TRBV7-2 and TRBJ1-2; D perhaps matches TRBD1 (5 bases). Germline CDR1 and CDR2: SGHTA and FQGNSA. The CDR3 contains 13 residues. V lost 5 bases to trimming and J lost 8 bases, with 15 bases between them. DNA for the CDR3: TGTGCCAGCAGCCTTGACAGTGTAGGGGGCTACACCTTC. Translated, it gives CASSLDSVGGYTF.

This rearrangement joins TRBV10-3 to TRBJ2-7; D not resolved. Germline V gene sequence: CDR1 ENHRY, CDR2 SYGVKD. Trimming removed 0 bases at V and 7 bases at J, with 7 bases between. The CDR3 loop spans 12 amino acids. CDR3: CAISESESEQYF. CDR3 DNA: TGTGCCATCAGTGAGTCGGAATCAGAGCAGTACTTC.

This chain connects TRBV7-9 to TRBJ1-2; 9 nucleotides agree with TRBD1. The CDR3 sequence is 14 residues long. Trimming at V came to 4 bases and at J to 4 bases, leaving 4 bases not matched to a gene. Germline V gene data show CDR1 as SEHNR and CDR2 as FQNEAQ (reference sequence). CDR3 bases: TGTGCCAGCAGCTCCGGGACAGGGAGCTATGGCTACACCTTC. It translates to CASSSGTGSYGYTF.

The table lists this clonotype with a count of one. CDR3 protein: CSARDRQRNYEQYF. In nucleotides, the CDR3 is TGCAGTGCTAGAGATAGACAGCGGAACTACGAGCAGTACTTC. The chain is built from TRBV20-1 and TRBJ2-7, with D perhaps given as TRBD1 or TRBD2 (5 bases each). The CDR3 contains 14 residues. Germline CDR1 and CDR2: DFQATT and SNEGSKA (reference sequence). V was cut by 0 bases and J by 3 bases, with 12 bases left in between.

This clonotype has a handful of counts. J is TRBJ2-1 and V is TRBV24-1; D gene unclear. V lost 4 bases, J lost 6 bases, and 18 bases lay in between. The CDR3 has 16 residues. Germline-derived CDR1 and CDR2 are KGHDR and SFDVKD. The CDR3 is CATSDPTPRSTNEQFF. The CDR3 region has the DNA TGTGCCACCAGTGACCCCACCCCGAGGTCGACCAATGAGCAGTTCTTC.

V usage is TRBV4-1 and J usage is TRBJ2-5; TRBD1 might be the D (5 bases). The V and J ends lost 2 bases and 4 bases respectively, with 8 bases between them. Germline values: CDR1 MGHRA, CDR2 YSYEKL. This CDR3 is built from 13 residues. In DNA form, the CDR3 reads TGCGCCAGCAGCCAAACGCAGGGAGAGACCCAGTACTTC. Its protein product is CASSQTQGETQYF.

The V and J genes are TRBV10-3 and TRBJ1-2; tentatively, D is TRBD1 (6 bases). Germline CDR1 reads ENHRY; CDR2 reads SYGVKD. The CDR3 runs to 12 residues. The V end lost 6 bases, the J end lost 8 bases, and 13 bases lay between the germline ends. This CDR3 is CAIRGHLIGYTF. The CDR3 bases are TGTGCCATCAGGGGACACTTAATCGGCTACACCTTC.

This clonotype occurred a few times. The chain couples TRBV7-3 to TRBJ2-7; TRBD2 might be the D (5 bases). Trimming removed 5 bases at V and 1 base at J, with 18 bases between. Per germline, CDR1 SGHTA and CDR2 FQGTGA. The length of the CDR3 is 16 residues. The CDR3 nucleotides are TGTGCCAGCAGCATCTCCGCCCGGCCGGGGTCCTACGAGCAGTACTTC. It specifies CASSISARPGSYEQYF.

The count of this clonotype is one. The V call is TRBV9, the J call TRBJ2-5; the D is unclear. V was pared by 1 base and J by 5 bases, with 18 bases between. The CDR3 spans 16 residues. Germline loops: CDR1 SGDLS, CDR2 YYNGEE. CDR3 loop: CASSVPNHALWETQYF. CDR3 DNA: TGTGCCAGCAGCGTACCAAACCATGCCCTGTGGGAGACCCAGTACTTC.

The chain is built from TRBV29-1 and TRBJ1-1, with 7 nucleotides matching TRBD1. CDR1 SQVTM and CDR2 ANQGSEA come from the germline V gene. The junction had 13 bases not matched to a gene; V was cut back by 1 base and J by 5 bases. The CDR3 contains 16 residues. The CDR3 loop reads CSVEVTGLKVGTEAFF. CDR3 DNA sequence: TGCAGCGTTGAAGTGACAGGGCTAAAAGTCGGGACTGAAGCTTTCTTT.

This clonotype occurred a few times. CDR3 in amino acids: CASSLTGMGNQPQHF. As DNA, the CDR3 is TGTGCCAGCAGTTTAACAGGGATGGGAAATCAGCCCCAGCATTTT. The chain combines TRBV28 with TRBJ1-5; D may be TRBD1 (6 bases). V lost 2 bases and J 4 bases, leaving 12 bases between the germline ends. The CDR3 loop spans 15 amino acids. CDR1 is MDHEN and CDR2 is SYDVKM in the germline V gene.

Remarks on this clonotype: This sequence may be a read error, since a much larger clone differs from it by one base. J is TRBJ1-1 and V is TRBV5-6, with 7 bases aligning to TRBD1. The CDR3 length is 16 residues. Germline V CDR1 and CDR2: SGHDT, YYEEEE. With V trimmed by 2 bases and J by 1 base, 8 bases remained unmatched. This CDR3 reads CASSLVAGGSNTEAFF. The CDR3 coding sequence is TGTGCCAGCAGCTTAGTTGCAGGGGGATCGAACACTGAAGCTTTCTTT.

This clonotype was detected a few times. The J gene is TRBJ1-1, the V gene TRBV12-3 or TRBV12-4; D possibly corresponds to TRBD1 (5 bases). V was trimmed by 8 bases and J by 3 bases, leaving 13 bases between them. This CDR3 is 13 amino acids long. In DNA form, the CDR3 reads TGTGCCAGCTTGACTGGGGGGGACACTGAAGCTTTCTTT. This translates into CASLTGGDTEAFF.

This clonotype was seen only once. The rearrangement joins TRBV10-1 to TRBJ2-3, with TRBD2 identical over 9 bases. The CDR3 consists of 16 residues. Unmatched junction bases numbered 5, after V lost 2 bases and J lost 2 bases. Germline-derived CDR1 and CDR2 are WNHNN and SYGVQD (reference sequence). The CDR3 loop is CASSEVASGNTDTQYF. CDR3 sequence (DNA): TGCGCCAGCAGTGAGGTGGCTAGCGGGAACACAGATACGCAGTATTTT.